This TCR beta chain comes out of a study of CD8+CD57+ T cells in acquired aplastic anemia. As for the study in general: Average DNA yield from sorted CD4+ and CD8+ cells was about 3.2 ug.

As regards this clonotype: Its antigen remains unknown.

Overall study findings and caveats: In CD8+ cells, Simpson's diversity showed no significant difference between patients and controls. Patients and controls shared 25 to 30 CD8+ CDR3 sequences, which appeared highly expressed in patients and within their immunodominant clones.

For CDR3 and TCR beta VDJ profiling, genomic DNA was the template used. TCRdb analysed the reads with MiXCR anew, one entry per CDR3 protein. The table lists 350,000 to 450,000 distinct CDR3 sequences, 60% to 80% of them singletons, with 3.5% to 4.5% in the top ten. The CDR3 loop spans 15 amino acids. The germline V and J ends were trimmed by 7 bases and 5 bases, with 17 bases remaining between them. The source is a human donor in good health, serving as a control. The sample consisted of sorted CD4+, CD8+, or CD8+CD57+ T cells (not recorded which) from PBMCs. The J gene is TRBJ1-4, the V gene TRBV12-3 or TRBV12-4; maybe TRBD1 (5 bases). Here the CDR3 reads CASTRSGTVNEKLFF. CDR3 sequence (DNA): TGTGCCAGCACGCGATCCGGGACGGTGAATGAAAAACTGTTTTTT.